A single sample gave rise to the 9 T cell receptor beta chains below, sequenced in a study of blood T cell repertoires in COVID-19. Assay: immunoSEQ multiplex PCR; the TCRdb copy retains only in-frame clones and omits some. The top ten hold roughly 2% of the sample, which has around 240,000 clones, more than 75% seen once. What was sequenced was PBMCs or T cells enriched from blood (not recorded which). These receptor sequences come from a woman between 50 and 59 years old who had recovered from COVID-19.

The rearrangement joins TRBV5-4 to TRBJ2-7; 7 positions match TRBD2. The CDR3 loop spans 15 amino acids. Germline assignment: CDR1 SGHNT and CDR2 YYREEE (reference sequence). The J segment lost 4 bases and the V segment lost 4 bases, leaving 11 bases of the junction unmatched. The CDR3 DNA is TGTGCCAGCAGCCTCGCCGGGACTACTACATACGAGCAGTACTTC. Its translation is CASSLAGTTTYEQYF.

CDR3 sequence (DNA): TGTGCCAGCAGCCAAATCACTCAAGGCTACACCTTC. The encoded protein is CASSQITQGYTF. The V gene is TRBV4-2, the J gene TRBJ1-2; D ambiguous. Trimming stripped 2 bases from V and 8 bases from J, with 9 bases between. This CDR3 has 12 amino acids. Per germline, CDR1 LGHNA and CDR2 YNFKEQ.

The V call is TRBV5-1, the J call TRBJ2-3; weak D call: TRBD2 (6 bases). This CDR3 has 14 amino acids. Trimming cost V 1 base and J 4 bases, with 10 bases left between them. The germline gives CDR1 SGHRS, CDR2 YFSETQ. The CDR3 protein is CASSLTGGSDTQYF. The CDR3 region has the DNA TGCGCCAGCAGCTTGACCGGGGGTTCAGATACGCAGTATTTT.

This sequence joins TRBV11-3 and TRBJ2-4; D unresolved. The CDR3 is 11 amino acids. CDR1 SGHNT and CDR2 YENEEA come from the germline V gene. Deletions cut 5 bases from V and 6 bases from J, with 5 bases between. Here the CDR3 DNA reads TGTGCCAGCAGCATCGGAAACATTCAGTACTTC. This gives the protein CASSIGNIQYF.

The rearrangement joins TRBV19 to TRBJ1-1; D possibly corresponds to TRBD1 (5 bases). Trimming removed 5 bases at V and 11 bases at J, with 12 bases between. The CDR3 length is 11 residues. Germline V gene lookup returns CDR1 LNHDA and CDR2 SQIVND (reference sequence). For the CDR3, the DNA is TGTGCCAGTAGTGAGGCAGGGCCTGCTTTCTTT. Translating it yields CASSEAGPAFF.

The chain's CDR3 is CASSLRGNYGYTF. The CDR3 DNA sequence: TGTGCCAGCAGTTTAAGGGGGAACTATGGCTACACCTTC. V is TRBV27 and J is TRBJ1-2; D is possibly TRBD1 (6 bases). The germline V and J ends were trimmed by 2 bases and 2 bases, with 6 bases remaining between them. The CDR3 sequence is 13 residues long. Germline CDR1 MNHEY, CDR2 SMNVEV (reference sequence).

This chain joins TRBV7-8 and TRBJ2-2, with 9 bases that match TRBD2. The CDR3 extends over 15 amino acids. The germline CDR1 and CDR2 sequences are SGHVS and FQNEAQ. V gave up 5 bases and J gave up 4 bases; unmatched junction bases: 5. CDR3 sequence: CASSISGSGTGELFF. The CDR3 DNA is TGTGCCAGCAGCATTAGCGGGAGTGGCACCGGGGAGCTGTTTTTT.

The chain carries TRBV5-1 and TRBJ1-1; perhaps TRBD1 as D (6 bases). CDR1 SGHRS and CDR2 YFSETQ come from the germline V gene. V dropped 0 bases and J dropped 1 base, with 13 bases sitting between them. The CDR3 is made up of 16 amino acids. The CDR3: CASSLGGGGRNTEAFF. The DNA for the CDR3 is TGCGCCAGCAGCTTGGGTGGGGGCGGAAGGAACACTGAAGCTTTCTTT.

This clone was counted once. The chain uses TRBV27 and TRBJ2-7; weak D call: TRBD2 (6 bases). Trimming removed 5 bases at V and 2 bases at J, with 16 bases between. This CDR3 is built from 15 residues. The germline gives CDR1 MNHEY, CDR2 SMNVEV (reference sequence). CDR3 coding DNA: TGTGCCAGCAGTACACGACTAGGTCCGACCTACGAGCAGTACTTC. Translated, it gives CASSTRLGPTYEQYF.